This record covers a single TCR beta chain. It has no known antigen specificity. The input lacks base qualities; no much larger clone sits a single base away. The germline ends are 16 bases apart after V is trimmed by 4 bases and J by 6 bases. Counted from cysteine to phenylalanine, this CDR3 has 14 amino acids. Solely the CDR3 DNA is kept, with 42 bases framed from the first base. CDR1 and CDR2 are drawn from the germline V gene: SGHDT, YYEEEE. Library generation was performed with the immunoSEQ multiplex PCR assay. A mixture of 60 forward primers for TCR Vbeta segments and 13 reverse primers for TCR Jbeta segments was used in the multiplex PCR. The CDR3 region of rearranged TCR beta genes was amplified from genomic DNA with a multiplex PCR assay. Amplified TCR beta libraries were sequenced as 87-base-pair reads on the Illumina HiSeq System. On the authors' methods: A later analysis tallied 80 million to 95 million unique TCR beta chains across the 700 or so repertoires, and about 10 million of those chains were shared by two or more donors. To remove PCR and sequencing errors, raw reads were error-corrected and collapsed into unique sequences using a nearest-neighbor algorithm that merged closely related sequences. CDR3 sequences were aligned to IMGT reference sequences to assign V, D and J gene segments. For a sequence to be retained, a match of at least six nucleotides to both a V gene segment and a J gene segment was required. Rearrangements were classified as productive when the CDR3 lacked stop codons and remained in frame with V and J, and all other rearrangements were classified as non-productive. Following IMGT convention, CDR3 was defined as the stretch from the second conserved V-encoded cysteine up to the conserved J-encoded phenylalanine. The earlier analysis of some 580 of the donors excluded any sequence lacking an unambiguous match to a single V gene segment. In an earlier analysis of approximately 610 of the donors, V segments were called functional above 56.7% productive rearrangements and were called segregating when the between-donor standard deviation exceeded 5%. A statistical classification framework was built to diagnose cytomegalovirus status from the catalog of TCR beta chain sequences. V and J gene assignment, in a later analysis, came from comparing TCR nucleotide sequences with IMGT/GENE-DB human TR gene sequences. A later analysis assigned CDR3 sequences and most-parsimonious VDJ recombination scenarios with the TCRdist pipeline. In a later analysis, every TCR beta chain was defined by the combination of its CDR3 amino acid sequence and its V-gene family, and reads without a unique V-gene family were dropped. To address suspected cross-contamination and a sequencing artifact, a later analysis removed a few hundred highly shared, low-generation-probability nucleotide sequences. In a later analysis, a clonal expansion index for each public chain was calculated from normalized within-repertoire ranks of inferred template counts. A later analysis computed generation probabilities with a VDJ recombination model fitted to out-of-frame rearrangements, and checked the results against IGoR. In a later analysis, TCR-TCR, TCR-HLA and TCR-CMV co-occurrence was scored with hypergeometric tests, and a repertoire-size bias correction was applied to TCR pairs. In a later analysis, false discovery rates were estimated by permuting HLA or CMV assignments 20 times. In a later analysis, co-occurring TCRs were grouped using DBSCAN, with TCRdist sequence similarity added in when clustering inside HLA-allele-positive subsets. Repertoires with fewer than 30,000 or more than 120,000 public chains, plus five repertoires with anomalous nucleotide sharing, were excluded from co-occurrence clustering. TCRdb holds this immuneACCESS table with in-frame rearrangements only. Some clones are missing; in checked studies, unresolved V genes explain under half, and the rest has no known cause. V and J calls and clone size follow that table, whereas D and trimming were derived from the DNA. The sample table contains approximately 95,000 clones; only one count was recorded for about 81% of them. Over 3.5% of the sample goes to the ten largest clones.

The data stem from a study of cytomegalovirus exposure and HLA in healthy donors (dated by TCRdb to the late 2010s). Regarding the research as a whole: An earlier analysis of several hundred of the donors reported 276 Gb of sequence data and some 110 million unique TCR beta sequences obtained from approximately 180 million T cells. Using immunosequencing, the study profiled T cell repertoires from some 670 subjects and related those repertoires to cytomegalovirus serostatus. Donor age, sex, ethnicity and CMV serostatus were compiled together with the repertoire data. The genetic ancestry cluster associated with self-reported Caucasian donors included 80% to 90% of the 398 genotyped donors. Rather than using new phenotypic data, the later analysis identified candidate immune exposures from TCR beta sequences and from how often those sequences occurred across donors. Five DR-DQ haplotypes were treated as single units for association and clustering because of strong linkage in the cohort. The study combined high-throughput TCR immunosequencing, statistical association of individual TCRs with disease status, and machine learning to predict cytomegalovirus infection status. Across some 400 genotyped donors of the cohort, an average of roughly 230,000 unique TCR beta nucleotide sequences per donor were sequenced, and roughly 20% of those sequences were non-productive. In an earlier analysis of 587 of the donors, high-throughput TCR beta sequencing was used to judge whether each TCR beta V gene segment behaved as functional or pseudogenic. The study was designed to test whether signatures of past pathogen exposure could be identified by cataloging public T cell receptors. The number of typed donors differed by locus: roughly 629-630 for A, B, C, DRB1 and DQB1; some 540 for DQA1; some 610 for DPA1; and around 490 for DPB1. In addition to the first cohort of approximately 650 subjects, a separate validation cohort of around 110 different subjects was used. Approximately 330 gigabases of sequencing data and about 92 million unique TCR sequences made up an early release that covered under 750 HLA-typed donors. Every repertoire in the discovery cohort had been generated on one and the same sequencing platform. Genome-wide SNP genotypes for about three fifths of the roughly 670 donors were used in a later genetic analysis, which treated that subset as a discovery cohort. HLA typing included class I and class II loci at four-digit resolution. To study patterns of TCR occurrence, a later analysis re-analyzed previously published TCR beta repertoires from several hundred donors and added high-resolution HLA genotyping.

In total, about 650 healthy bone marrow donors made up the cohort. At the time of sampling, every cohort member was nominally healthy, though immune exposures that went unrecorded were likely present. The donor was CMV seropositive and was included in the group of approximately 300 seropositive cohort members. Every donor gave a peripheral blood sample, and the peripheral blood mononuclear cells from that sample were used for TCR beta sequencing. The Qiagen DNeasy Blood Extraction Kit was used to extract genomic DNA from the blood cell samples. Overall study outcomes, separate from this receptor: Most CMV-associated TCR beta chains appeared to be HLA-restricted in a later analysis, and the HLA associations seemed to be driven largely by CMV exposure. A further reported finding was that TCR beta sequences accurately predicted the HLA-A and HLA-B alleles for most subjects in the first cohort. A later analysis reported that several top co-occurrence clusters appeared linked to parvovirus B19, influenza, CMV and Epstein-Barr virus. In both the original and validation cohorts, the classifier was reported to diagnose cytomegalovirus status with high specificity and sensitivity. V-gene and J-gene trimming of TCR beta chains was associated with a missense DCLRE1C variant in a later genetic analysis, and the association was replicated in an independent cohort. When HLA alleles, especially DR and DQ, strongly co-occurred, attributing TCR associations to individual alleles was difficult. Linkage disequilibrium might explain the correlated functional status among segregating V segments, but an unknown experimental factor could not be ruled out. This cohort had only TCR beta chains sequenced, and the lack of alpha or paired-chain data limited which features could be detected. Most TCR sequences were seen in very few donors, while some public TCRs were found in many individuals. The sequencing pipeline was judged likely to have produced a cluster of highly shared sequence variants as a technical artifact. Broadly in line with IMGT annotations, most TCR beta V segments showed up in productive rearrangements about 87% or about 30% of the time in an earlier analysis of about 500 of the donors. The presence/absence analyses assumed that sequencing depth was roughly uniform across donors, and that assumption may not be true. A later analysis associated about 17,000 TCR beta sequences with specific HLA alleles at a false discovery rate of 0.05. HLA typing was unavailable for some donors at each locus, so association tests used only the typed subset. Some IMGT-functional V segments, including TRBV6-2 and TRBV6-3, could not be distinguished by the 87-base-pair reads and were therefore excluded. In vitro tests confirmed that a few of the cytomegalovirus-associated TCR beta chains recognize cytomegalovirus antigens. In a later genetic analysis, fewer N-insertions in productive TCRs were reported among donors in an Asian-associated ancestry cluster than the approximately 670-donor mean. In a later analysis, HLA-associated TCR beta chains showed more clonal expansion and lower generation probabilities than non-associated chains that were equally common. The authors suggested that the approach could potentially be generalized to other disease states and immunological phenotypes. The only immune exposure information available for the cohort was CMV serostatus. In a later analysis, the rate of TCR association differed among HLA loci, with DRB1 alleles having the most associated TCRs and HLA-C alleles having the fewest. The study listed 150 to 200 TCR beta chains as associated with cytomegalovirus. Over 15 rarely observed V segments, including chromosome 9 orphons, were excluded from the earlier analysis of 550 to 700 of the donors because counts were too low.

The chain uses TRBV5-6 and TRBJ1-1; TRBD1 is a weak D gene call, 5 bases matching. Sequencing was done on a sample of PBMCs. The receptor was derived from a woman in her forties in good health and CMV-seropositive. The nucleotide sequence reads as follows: TGTGCCAGCAGCCCGGTGGGGGGTAGGTCTGAAGCTTTCTTT. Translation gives CASSPVGGRSEAFF. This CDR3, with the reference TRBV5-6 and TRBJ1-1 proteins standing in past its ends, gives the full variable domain DAGVTQSPTHLIKTRGQQVTLRCSPKSGHDTVSWYQQALGQGPQFIFQYYEEEERQRGNFPDRFSGHQFPNYSSELNVNALLLGDSALYLCASSPVGGRSEAFFGQGTRLTVV.